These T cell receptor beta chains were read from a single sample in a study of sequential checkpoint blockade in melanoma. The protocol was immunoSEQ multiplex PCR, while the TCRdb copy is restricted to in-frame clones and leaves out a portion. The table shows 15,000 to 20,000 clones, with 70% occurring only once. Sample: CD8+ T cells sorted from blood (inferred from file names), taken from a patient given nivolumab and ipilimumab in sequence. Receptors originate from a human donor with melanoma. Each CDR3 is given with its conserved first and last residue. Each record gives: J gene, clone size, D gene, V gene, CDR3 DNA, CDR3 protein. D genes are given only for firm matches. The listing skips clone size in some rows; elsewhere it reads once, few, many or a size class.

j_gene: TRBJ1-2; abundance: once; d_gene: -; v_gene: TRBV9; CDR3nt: TGTGCCAGCGATTCCCAGGGTACAGGGTACGGCTACACCTTC; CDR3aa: CASDSQGTGYGYTF
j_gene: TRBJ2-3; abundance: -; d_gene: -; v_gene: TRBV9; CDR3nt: TGTGCCAGCAGCGTAGGTGGAAGCGCGACAGATACGCAGTATTTT; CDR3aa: CASSVGGSATDTQYF
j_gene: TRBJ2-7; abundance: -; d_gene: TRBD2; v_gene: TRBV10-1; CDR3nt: TGCGCCAGCAGTGATTGGACTAGGCCCTACGAGCAGTACTTC; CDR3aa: CASSDWTRPYEQYF
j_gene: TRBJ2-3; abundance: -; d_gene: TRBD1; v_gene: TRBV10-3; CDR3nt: TGTGCCATCAGTGAGCCTACAGGGGCTAGCACAGATACGCAGTATTTT; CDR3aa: CAISEPTGASTDTQYF
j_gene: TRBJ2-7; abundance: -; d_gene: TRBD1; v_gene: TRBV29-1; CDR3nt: TGCAGCGTGGAGTCCCGGACAGGTTCCTTTTTC; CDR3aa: CSVESRTGSFF
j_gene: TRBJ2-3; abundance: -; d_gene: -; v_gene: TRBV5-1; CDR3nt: TGCGCCAGCACCCGGACAGAAACTAGCACAGATACGCAGTATTTT; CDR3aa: CASTRTETSTDTQYF
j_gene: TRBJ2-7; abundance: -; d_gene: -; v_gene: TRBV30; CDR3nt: TGTGCCTGGAGCCACAAGCGAGGCGACCGGAGCTCCTACGAGCAGTACTTC; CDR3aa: CAWSHKRGDRSSYEQYF
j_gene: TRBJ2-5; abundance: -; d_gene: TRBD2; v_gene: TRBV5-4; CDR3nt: TGTGCCAGCAGCTTGGTGGCGGGAGTGGAGACCCAGTACTTC; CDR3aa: CASSLVAGVETQYF
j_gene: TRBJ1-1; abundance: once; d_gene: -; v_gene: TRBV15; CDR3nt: TGTGCCACCAGCAGAGATAGAGGGGGTGAAGCTTTCTTT; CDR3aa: CATSRDRGGEAFF
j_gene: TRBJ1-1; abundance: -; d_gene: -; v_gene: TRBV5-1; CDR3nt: TGCGCCAGCAGCCCGACCCCTACGGGGAACACTGAAGCTTTCTTT; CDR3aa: CASSPTPTGNTEAFF
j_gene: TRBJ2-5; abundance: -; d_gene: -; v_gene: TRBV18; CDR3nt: TGTGCCAGCTCACCATGGGAGAGTGAGGGAGAGGAGACCCAGTACTTC; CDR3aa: CASSPWESEGEETQYF
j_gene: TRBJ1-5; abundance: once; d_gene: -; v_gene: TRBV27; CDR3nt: TGTGCCAGCGGAACTACAGGGACGGATCAGCCCCAGCATTTT; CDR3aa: CASGTTGTDQPQHF
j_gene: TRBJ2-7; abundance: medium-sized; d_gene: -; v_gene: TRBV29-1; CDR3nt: TGCAGCGTTGAAGATCGGGAAGTCTACGAGCAGTACTTC; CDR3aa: CSVEDREVYEQYF
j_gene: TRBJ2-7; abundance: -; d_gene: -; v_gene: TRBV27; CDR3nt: TGTGCCAGCAGTTTAATAACCCAGGGGCGGAGCGAGCAGTACTTC; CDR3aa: CASSLITQGRSEQYF
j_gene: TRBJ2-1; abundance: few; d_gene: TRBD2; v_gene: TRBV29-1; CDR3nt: TGCAGCGTGATGCGAGGGCGGGGGGACAATGAGCAGTTCTTC; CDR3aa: CSVMRGRGDNEQFF
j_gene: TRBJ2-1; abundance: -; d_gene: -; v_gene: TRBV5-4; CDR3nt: TGTGCCAGCAGCTTAGGGGGGGAGGGAAATGAGCAGTTCTTC; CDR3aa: CASSLGGEGNEQFF